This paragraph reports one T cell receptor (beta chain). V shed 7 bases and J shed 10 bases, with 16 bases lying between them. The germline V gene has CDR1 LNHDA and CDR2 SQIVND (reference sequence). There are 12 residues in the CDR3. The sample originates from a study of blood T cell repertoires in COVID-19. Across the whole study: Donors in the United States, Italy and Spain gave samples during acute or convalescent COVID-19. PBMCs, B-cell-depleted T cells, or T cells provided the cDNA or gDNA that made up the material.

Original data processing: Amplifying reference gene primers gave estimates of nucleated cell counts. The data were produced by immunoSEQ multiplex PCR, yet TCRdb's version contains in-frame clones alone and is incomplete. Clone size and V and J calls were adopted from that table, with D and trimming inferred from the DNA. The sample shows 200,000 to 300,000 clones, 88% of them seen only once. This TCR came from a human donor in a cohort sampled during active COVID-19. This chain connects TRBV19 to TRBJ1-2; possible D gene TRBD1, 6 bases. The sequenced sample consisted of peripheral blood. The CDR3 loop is CASKEGAGDYTF. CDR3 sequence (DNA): TGTGCCAGTAAAGAGGGTGCAGGGGACTACACCTTC.